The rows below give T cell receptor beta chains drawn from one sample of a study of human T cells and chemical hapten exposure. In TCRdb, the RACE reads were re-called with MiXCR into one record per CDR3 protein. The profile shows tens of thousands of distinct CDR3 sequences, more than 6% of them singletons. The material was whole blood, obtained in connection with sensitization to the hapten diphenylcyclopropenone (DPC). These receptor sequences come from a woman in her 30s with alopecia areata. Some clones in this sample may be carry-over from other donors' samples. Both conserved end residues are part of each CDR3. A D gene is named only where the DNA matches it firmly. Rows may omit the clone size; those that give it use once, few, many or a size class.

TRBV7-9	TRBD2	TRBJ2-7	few	TGTGCCAGCAGCTTGAAGAGCGGGGGGAAAAGCTCCTACGAGCAGTACTTC	CASSLKSGGKSSYEQYF
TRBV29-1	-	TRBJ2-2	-	TGCAGCGCCACAATAACCGGGGAGCTGTTTTTT	CSATITGELFF
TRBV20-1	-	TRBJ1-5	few	TGCAGTGCTAGTAAGAGCAATCAGCCCCAGCATTTT	CSASKSNQPQHF
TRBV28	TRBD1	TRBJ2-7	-	TGTGCCAGCAGCCCAGACAGGGTAAGGGAGCAGTACTTC	CASSPDRVREQYF
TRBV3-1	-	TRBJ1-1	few	TGTGCCAGCGGAGCAGGGGACACTGAAGCTTTCTTT	CASGAGDTEAFF
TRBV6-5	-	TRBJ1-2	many	TGTGCCAGCAGTTACCTCGGCAGGAGGTATGGCTACACCTTC	CASSYLGRRYGYTF
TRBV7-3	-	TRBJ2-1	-	TGTGCCAGCAGCTTGGCTAGGTCCAATGAGCAGTTCTTC	CASSLARSNEQFF
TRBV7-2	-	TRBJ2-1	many	TGTGCCAGCAGCTTAACTAGCCTGAACTACAATGAGCAGTTCTTC	CASSLTSLNYNEQFF
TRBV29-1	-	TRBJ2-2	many	TGCAGCGTTGAGGTTCAGGGAGGCGGGGAGCTGTTTTTT	CSVEVQGGGELFF
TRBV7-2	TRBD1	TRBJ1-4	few	TGTGCCAGCAGCCCCCCGGGACAGATAAATGAAAAACTGTTTTTT	CASSPPGQINEKLFF
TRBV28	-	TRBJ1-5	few	TGTGCCAGCAGTTTACAAACGGGTGGCCAGCCCCAGCATTTT	CASSLQTGGQPQHF
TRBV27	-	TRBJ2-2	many	TGTGCCAGCAGTTTAGGCCTAGCTGGCGTCGGGGAGCTGTTTTTT	CASSLGLAGVGELFF
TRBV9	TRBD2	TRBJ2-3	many	TGTGCCAGCAGCGGGACTAGCGGGGGGGCACGGAACACAGATACGCAGTATTTT	CASSGTSGGARNTDTQYF
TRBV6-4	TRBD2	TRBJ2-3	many	TGTGCCAGCAGTGAGACTAGCGGGGGGGCCGATACGCAGTATTTT	CASSETSGGADTQYF
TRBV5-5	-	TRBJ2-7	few	TGTGCCAGCAGCTTGTACACCTACGAGCAGTACTTC	CASSLYTYEQYF
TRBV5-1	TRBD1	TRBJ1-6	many	TGCGCCAGCAGTATGGACAGGGGTTACTCACCCCTCCACTTT	CASSMDRGYSPLHF
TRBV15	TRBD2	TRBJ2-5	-	TGTGCCACCAGCGCAACGAGAAGCGGGACCAACCAAGAGACCCAGTACTTC	CATSATRSGTNQETQYF
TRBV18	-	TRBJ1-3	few	TGTGCCAGCTCACCGATGGACGTAAGCTCTGGAAACACCATATATTTT	CASSPMDVSSGNTIYF
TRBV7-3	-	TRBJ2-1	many	TGTGCCAGCAGCTTTACTCCAGACAATGAGCAGTTCTTC	CASSFTPDNEQFF
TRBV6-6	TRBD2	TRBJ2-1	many	TGTGCCAGCAGTTACGAAATCCCTAGCGGGGGGCCCGGGAATGAGCAGTTCTTC	CASSYEIPSGGPGNEQFF
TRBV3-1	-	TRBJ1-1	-	TGTGCCAGCAGCCTGGGAGGCAGGGAAGCTTTCTTT	CASSLGGREAFF
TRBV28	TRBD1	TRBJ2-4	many	TGTGCCAGCAGTCGGGGGACAGGGGGGCTAGCCAAAAACATTCAGTACTTC	CASSRGTGGLAKNIQYF
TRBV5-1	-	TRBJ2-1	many	TGCGCCAGCGATGCCCGGGGAAGTAGGGGGTTCAATGAGCAGTTCTTC	CASDARGSRGFNEQFF
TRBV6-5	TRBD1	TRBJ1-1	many	TGTGCCAGCAGTTATACGACAGGGGGTGACACTGAAGCTTTCTTT	CASSYTTGGDTEAFF
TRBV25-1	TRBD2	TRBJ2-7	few	TGTGCCAGCAGTTTAGGGACTAACGACGAGCAGTACTTC	CASSLGTNDEQYF
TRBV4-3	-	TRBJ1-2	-	TGCGCCAGCAGCCCCCTGATGTGGGCCGGGAACTATGGCTACACCTTC	CASSPLMWAGNYGYTF
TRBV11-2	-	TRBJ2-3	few	TGTGCCAGCAGCTTACCTAGCCTCGATACGCAGTATTTT	CASSLPSLDTQYF
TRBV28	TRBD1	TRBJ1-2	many	TGTGCCAGCAGCACCGGGACAGGCTTTGGCTACACCTTC	CASSTGTGFGYTF
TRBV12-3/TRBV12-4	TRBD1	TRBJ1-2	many	TGTGCCAGCAGCGTGGGACAGGGCTATGGCTACACCTTC	CASSVGQGYGYTF
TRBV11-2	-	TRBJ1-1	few	TGTGCCAGCAGCCCGAGGGCGAACACTGAAGCTTTCTTT	CASSPRANTEAFF
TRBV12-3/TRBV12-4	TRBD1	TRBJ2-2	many	TGTGCCAGCAGTCGGTTGACAGGGGTCACCGGGGAGCTGTTTTTT	CASSRLTGVTGELFF
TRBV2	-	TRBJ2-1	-	TGTGCCAGCATGCCCCCCGTCGAGTTCCGGGAGCAGTTCTTC	CASMPPVEFREQFF
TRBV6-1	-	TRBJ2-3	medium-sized	TGTGCCAGCAGTGAAGCGCAGGCAGATAGGGGCGCAGATACGCAGTATTTT	CASSEAQADRGADTQYF
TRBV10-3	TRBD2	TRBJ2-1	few	TGTGCCATCAGTGATCGACTAGCGGGGGGTCTTGAGCAGTTCTTC	CAISDRLAGGLEQFF
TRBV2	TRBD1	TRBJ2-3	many	TGTGCCAGCTCTAAAGGGACAGCCCTCACAGATACGCAGTATTTT	CASSKGTALTDTQYF
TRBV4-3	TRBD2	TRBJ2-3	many	TGCGCCAGCAGCCTTGGACTAGCGGGGTTCGATACGCAGTATTTT	CASSLGLAGFDTQYF
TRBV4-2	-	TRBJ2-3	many	TGTGCCAGCAGCCAAGAGTTGGGCACAGATACGCAGTATTTT	CASSQELGTDTQYF
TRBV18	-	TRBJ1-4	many	TGTGCCAGCTCACAAGAAAACCCGACAGCCGCTAATGAAAAACTGTTTTTT	CASSQENPTAANEKLFF
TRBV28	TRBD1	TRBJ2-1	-	TGTGCCAGCACTCCTGGGACAGTTATCTACAATGAGCAGTTCTTC	CASTPGTVIYNEQFF
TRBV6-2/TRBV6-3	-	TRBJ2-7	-	TGTGCCAGCAGTTACTCTAGCATCGAGCAGTACTTC	CASSYSSIEQYF
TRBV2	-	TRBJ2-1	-	TGTGCCAGCAGTGACCAGGGGTTGGCTTTTCAGTTCTTC	CASSDQGLAFQFF
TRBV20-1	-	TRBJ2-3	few	TGCAGTGCCATTGCTGGCGGGGGCACAGATACGCAGTATTTT	CSAIAGGGTDTQYF
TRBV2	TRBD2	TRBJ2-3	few	TGTGCCAGAGGGACTAGCGTTAACACAGATACGCAGTATTTT	CARGTSVNTDTQYF
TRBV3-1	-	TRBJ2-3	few	TGTGCCAGCAGCCAATTTGAGTCACTTGATACGCAGTATTTT	CASSQFESLDTQYF
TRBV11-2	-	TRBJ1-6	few	TGTGCCAGCAGCTTAGGTGTCACCAGGGACTCACCCCTCCACTTT	CASSLGVTRDSPLHF
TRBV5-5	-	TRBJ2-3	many	TGTGCCAGCCTAACCTCCGGGGAGGCGCAGTATTTT	CASLTSGEAQYF
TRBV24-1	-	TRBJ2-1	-	TGTGCCACCAGTGACCCTACTCGGGTTCATGAGCAGTTCTTC	CATSDPTRVHEQFF
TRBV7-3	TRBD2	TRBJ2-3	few	TGTGCCAGCAGCTTAACGGCGGGGGGGCTGGCAGATACGCAGTATTTT	CASSLTAGGLADTQYF
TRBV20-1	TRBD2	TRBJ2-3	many	TGCAGTGCGAACACCCGGCTAGCGGTGGATACGCAGTATTTT	CSANTRLAVDTQYF
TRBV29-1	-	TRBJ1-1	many	TGCAGCGTTGAGTGGGGGGCGCAAGGAATGAACACTGAAGCTTTCTTT	CSVEWGAQGMNTEAFF
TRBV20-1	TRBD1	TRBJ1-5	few	TGCAGTGCTAGAGGGGGGACAGGGAGTAATCAGCCCCAGCATTTT	CSARGGTGSNQPQHF
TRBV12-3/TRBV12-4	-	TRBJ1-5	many	TGTGCCAGCAGCACCGGGACGGCATATAGCAATCAGCCCCAGCATTTT	CASSTGTAYSNQPQHF
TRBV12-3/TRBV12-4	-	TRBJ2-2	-	TGTGCCAGCAGTCCAAACGACCAAACCGGGGAGCTGTTTTTT	CASSPNDQTGELFF
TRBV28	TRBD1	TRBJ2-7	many	TGTGCCAGCAGTGGGGACAGGGAGTATACCTACGAGCAGTACTTC	CASSGDREYTYEQYF
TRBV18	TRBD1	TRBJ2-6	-	TGTGCCAGCTCACACATGGGGGACAGGGGCTCTGGGGCCAACGTCCTGACTTTC	CASSHMGDRGSGANVLTF